The clone carrying this T cell receptor beta chain was counted between two and nine times. These data come from a study of T cells in tumors after PD-1 blockade. The junction had 8 bases not matched to a gene; V was cut back by 3 bases and J by 1 base. CDR1 is GTSNPN and CDR2 is SVGIG in the germline V gene (reference sequence). The CDR3 is made up of 15 amino acids. TCRdb's table, derived via immunoSEQ multiplex PCR, lists solely in-frame clones and lacks some. Of roughly 50,000 clones in the sample, over 75% were seen once. Tumor or blood genomic DNA was sequenced, with inputs of about 616 ng to 6,004 ng.

Material: PBMCs, obtained before anti-PD-1 treatment. The rearrangement uses TRBV30 and TRBJ2-7, with 8 bases fitting TRBD1. The sequence was obtained from a human donor with basal cell carcinoma. The CDR3 DNA follows: TGTGCCTGGAGGGACTGGACAGGGCTATCCTACGAGCAGTACTTC. Translated: CAWRDWTGLSYEQYF.